This T cell receptor (beta chain) was identified in a study of beta chain features in type 1 diabetes. Germline values: CDR1 SEHNR, CDR2 FQNEAQ (reference sequence). The CDR3 spans 15 residues. V gave up 5 bases and J gave up 4 bases, with 17 bases separating them. What was sequenced were expressed TCRB transcripts, since all of the isolated RNA had been reverse transcribed. Sequencing was performed with immunoSEQ multiplex PCR; in TCRdb, only in-frame clones are kept and a portion is missing. The table lists around 710,000 clones, about an eighth of them singletons. As regards this clone: The antigen remains unidentified.

Study-level results: TCRB CDR3s from Type 1 diabetes patients were moderately but significantly shorter in all four CD4+ subsets.

Sequencing used naive CD4+ T cells from blood. The receptor comes from a man under 40 with type 1 diabetes. The V gene is TRBV7-9, the J gene TRBJ2-5; tentatively, D is TRBD2 (7 bases). CDR3 DNA: TGTGCCAGCAGCCCCCTCGGGGGGCGGGGAGAGACCCAGTACTTC. Translating gives CASSPLGGRGETQYF.